One and the same sample provided the 13 T cell receptor beta chains below, sequenced in a study of T cell responses to AZD1222 COVID-19 vaccine. Only in-frame clones appear in the TCRdb table, and some are missing; sequencing was by immunoSEQ multiplex PCR. This table holds approximately 100,000 clones, roughly 87% found once. The source material was peripheral blood, sampled on day 0 of AZD1222 vaccination. Source of these receptors: an adult in good health.

The rearrangement uses TRBV4-2 and TRBJ1-1; no reliable D call. There are 12 residues in the CDR3. Trimming shortened V by 2 bases and J by 7 bases, and 8 bases separated the two germline ends. Per the germline V gene, CDR1 is LGHNA and CDR2 is YNFKEQ. The CDR3 protein is CASSQPGNEAFF. CDR3 nucleotides: TGTGCCAGCAGCCAACCGGGCAATGAAGCTTTCTTT.

This clone appeared once. The chain joins TRBV11-2 to TRBJ2-7; 8 bases fit TRBD2. Germline assignment: CDR1 SGHAT and CDR2 FQNNGV. V shed 1 base and J 3 bases; nucleotides not matched to a gene: 5. The CDR3 contains 15 residues. The CDR3 nucleotides read TGTGCCAGCAGCTTAGGAGGGAGCGGGAGCTACGAGCAGTACTTC. This codes for CASSLGGSGSYEQYF.

The rearrangement uses TRBV9 and TRBJ1-2; D may be TRBD1 (5 bases). CDR3 length: 14 amino acids. V lost 5 bases and J lost 2, with 13 bases in between. Germline V gene data show CDR1 as SGDLS and CDR2 as YYNGEE. CDR3: CASSRTTSNYGYTF. The DNA for the CDR3 is TGTGCCAGCAGTAGGACAACTTCAAACTATGGCTACACCTTC.

Of note for this clone: Other DNA sequences in the same sample also yield this CDR3. The chain carries TRBV6-5 and TRBJ1-4; no reliable D call. The CDR3 consists of 14 residues. Per germline, CDR1 MNHEY and CDR2 SVGAGI. V lost 2 bases and J 3 bases, leaving 7 bases between the germline ends. In nucleotides, the CDR3 is TGTGCCAGCAGTTACGGGCAATCTAATGAAAAACTGTTTTTT. Its protein is CASSYGQSNEKLFF.

The gene calls are TRBV19 and TRBJ2-3, with a tentative D call TRBD2 (6 bases). The CDR3 covers 14 residues. Trimming removed 7 bases from V and 2 bases from J, with 13 bases in between. Germline V gene lookup returns CDR1 LNHDA and CDR2 SQIVND (reference sequence). The CDR3 coding sequence is TGTGCCAGTAAGCTGACGGGGGACACAGATACGCAGTATTTT. Translating gives CASKLTGDTDTQYF.

CDR3 amino acids: CASSPSGSVYEQYF. The DNA for the CDR3 is TGTGCCAGCTCTCCGAGCGGGAGTGTGTACGAGCAGTACTTC. The gene calls are TRBV18 and TRBJ2-7; 8 positions agree with TRBD2. CDR1 and CDR2 from the germline V gene are KGHSH and LQKENI. The CDR3 covers 14 residues. Germline trimming cut 6 bases from V and 4 bases from J; bases unmatched to any gene: 8.

There are a few counts of this clone. The chain links TRBV10-3 to TRBJ1-1, with TRBD1 identical over 10 bases. CDR3 length equals 12 residues. Germline lookup yields CDR1 ENHRY and CDR2 SYGVKD. The J segment lost 4 bases and the V segment lost 10 bases, leaving 3 bases of the junction unmatched. The CDR3 DNA is TGTGCCACAGGGACAGGGGTCACTGAAGCTTTCTTT. This translates into CATGTGVTEAFF.

With regard to this clone: One junction end does not reproduce the germline sequence, and a read error may be involved. The chain joins TRBV19 to TRBJ1-5; D gene unclear. The CDR3 totals 12 residues. CDR1 is LNHDA and CDR2 is SQIVND in the germline V gene (reference sequence). This CDR3 is CACRDTAQPQHF. CDR3 bases: TGTGCCTGTAGAGACACTGCTCAGCCCCAGCATTTT.

About this clone: The sample contains more than one DNA sequence encoding this CDR3. The gene calls are TRBV18 and TRBJ1-2, with D perhaps matching TRBD1 (5 bases). CDR3 size: 14 residues. Germline V gives CDR1 KGHSH, CDR2 LQKENI. Trimming shortened V by 0 bases and J by 4 bases, and 9 bases separated the two germline ends. CDR3 in amino acids: CASSPPGRPYGYTF. DNA of the CDR3: TGTGCCAGCTCACCACCGGGGCGACCCTATGGCTACACCTTC.

The chain combines TRBV7-9 with TRBJ2-7; perhaps D is TRBD1 or TRBD2 (6 bases each). Germline V gene sequence: CDR1 SEHNR, CDR2 FQNEAQ (reference sequence). V lost 4 bases and J lost 5, with 15 bases in between. There are 14 residues in the CDR3. The CDR3 reads CASSSPGAYHEQYF. As DNA, the CDR3 is TGTGCCAGCAGCTCCCCGGGGGCGTACCACGAGCAGTACTTC. The full variable domain, rest sourced from reference TRBV7-9 and TRBJ2-7, is DTGVSQNPRHKITKRGQNVTFRCDPISEHNRLYWYRQTLGQGPEFLTYFQNEAQLEKSRLLSDRFSAERPKGSFSTLEIQRTEQGDSAMYLCASSSPGAYHEQYFGPGTRLTVT.

V usage is TRBV11-1 and J usage is TRBJ2-7; tentatively, D is TRBD1 (6 bases). The germline CDR1 and CDR2 sequences are SGHAT and FQDESV (reference sequence). Deletions cut 1 base from V and 0 bases from J, with 10 bases between. The CDR3 sequence is 15 residues long. The CDR3 DNA sequence: TGTGCCAGCAGCTTAGTATCAGGGGACTCCTACGAGCAGTACTTC. This translates into CASSLVSGDSYEQYF.

V and J are TRBV6-5 and TRBJ2-1, with 8 bases that match TRBD1. J lost 14 bases, V lost 4 bases, and 16 bases had no gene match. Germline loops: CDR1 MNHEY, CDR2 SVGAGI. The CDR3 covers 15 residues. The CDR3 spells CASSSAGTGLQEEFF. DNA of the CDR3: TGTGCCAGCAGTTCCGCCGGGACAGGTCTCCAGGAGGAGTTCTTC.

The chain is built from TRBV19 and TRBJ2-3; no firm D call. The germline V and J ends were trimmed by 7 bases and 2 bases, with 7 bases remaining between them. The CDR3 is 12 residues long. Germline CDR1 is LNHDA and CDR2 is SQIVND (reference sequence). The CDR3 region is CASKMFTDTQYF. In nucleotides, the CDR3 is TGTGCCAGTAAAATGTTCACAGATACGCAGTATTTT.